The present T cell receptor beta chain was sequenced within a study of blood T cell repertoires in COVID-19. Study overall: Donors in the United States, Italy and Spain gave samples during acute or convalescent COVID-19.

Trimming removed 2 bases from V and 0 bases from J, with 9 bases in between. CDR3 length equals 15 residues. Per the germline V gene, CDR1 is MGHRA and CDR2 is YSYEKL. Original data processing: Estimates of nucleated cell counts were drawn from the amplification of reference gene primers. Libraries were prepared by immunoSEQ multiplex PCR; TCRdb keeps only in-frame clonotypes and omits some of them. D and trimming come from the DNA, and the V and J calls and clone size come from that table. This repertoire shows around 190,000 clones, about 88% found once; its top ten account for roughly 24%. The source of this sequence is a woman between 40 and 50 years old in a cohort exposed to, infected with or recovered from COVID-19 (not recorded which). The J gene is TRBJ2-3, the V gene TRBV4-1; no reliable D call. Specimen: PBMCs or T cells enriched from blood (not recorded which). The CDR3 here is CASSQTQASTDTQYF. CDR3 sequence (DNA): TGCGCCAGCAGCCAAACTCAGGCTAGCACAGATACGCAGTATTTT.